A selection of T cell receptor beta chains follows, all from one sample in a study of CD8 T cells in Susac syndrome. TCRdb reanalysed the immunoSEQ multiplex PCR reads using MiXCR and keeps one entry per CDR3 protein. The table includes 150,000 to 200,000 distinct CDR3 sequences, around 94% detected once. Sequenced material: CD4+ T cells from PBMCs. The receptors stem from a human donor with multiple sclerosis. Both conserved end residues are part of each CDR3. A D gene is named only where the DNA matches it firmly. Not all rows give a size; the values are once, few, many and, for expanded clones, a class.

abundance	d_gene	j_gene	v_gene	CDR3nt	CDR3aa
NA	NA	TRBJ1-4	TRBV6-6	TGTGCCAGCATCGCGAGTGGTCGAACTAATGAAAAACTGTTTTTT	CASIASGRTNEKLFF
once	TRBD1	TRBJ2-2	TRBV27	TGTGCCAGCACTTTCGAATCAGGGGGCACCGGGGAGCTGTTTTTT	CASTFESGGTGELFF
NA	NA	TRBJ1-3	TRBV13	TGTGCCAGCAGCTTAGGCCGTATGGTTATCTACTCTGGAAACACCATATATTTT	CASSLGRMVIYSGNTIYF
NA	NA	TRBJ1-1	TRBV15	TGTGCCACCAGCAGAGATGGCCATCCGAACACTGAAGCTTTCTTT	CATSRDGHPNTEAFF
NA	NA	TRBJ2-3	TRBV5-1	TGCGCCAGCAGCCCGACCGTGAGCACAGATACGCAGTATTTT	CASSPTVSTDTQYF
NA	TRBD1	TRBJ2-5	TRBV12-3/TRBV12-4	TGTGCCAGCAGTTATTCAGGGACAGTCGAGACCCAGTACTTC	CASSYSGTVETQYF
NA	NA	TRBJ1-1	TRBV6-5	TGTGCCAGCAGCCCGACCCTGAACACTGAAGCTTTCTTT	CASSPTLNTEAFF
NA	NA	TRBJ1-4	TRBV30	TGTGCCTGGAGTGTAAAGGACACGGGAGAAAAACTGTTTTTT	CAWSVKDTGEKLFF
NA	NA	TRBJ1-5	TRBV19	TGTGCCAGTAGTATTCTATCTTCGGGTGGGGGTAGGCAGCCCCAGCATTTT	CASSILSSGGGRQPQHF
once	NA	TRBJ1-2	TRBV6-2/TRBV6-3	TGTGCCAGCAGCCCGGCCCTTGGGTATGGCTACACCTTC	CASSPALGYGYTF
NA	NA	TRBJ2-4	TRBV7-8	TGTGCCAGCAGCTTAACCGGCGGCGGTGCCCCTCAGTACTTC	CASSLTGGGAPQYF
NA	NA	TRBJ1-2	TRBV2	TGTGCCAGCAGTGAAGCTGGACCCCGGGGGATCGGCTACACCTTC	CASSEAGPRGIGYTF
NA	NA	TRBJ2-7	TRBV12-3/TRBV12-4	TGTGCCAGCAGTTTAAGTGACGAGCAGTACTTC	CASSLSDEQYF
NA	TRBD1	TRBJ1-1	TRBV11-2	TGTGCCAGCAGCTCACGGGGGAACAGGGGGATGAACACTGAAGCTTTCTTT	CASSSRGNRGMNTEAFF
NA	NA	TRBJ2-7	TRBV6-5	TGTGCCAGCACTCCGGGACGGGACTACGAGCAGTACTTC	CASTPGRDYEQYF
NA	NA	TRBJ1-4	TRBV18	TGTGCCAGCTCACTCAGGGGAGTGCGGGAAAAACTGTTTTTT	CASSLRGVREKLFF
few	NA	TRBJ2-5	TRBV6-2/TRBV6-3	TGTGCCAGCAGTTACTCCACCGAGACCCAGTACTTC	CASSYSTETQYF
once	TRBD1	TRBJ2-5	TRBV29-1	TGCAGCGTTGAACTCGGGACAGGTGCACAAGAGACCCAGTACTTC	CSVELGTGAQETQYF
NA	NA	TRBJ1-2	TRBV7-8	TGTGCCAGCAGCTTAGACGACTATGGCTACACCTTC	CASSLDDYGYTF
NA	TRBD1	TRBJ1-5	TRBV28	TGTGCCATAAGACAAAGAGGGGGCTGGCAGCCCCAGCATTTT	CAIRQRGGWQPQHF
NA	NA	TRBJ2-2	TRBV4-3	TGCGCCAGCAGCCAAAAAACAGGGGGGGCGGACACCGGGGAGCTGTTTTTT	CASSQKTGGADTGELFF
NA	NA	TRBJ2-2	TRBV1	TGCACCAGCAGCCATTTCCACACCGGGGAGCTGTTTTTT	CTSSHFHTGELFF
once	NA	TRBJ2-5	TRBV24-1	TGTGCCACCAGTGGCCTGGGACGTTCTTACCAAGAGACCCAGTACTTC	CATSGLGRSYQETQYF
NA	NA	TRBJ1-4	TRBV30	TGTGCCTGGAGTCACGTGGGGGCAACTAATGAAAAACTGTTTTTT	CAWSHVGATNEKLFF
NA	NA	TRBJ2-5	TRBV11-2	TGTGCCAGCAGCTTAGAGGCGTGGGTGGGGGGTGAGACCCAGTACTTC	CASSLEAWVGGETQYF
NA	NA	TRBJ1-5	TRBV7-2	TGTGCCAGCAGCCCGACTGGTAATCAGCCCCAGCATTTT	CASSPTGNQPQHF
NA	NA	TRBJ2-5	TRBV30	TGTGCCTGGAGTCTTCGAGAGACCCAGTACTTC	CAWSLRETQYF
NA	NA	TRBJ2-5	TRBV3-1	TGTGCCAGCAGCCAAGGGTATCAAGAGACCCAGTACTTC	CASSQGYQETQYF
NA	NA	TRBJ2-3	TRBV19	TGTGCCAGTCGTGAGGACCCTAGCACAGATACGCAGTATTTT	CASREDPSTDTQYF
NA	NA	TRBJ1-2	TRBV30	TGTGCCTGGAGTGGAAAGGGACTCGGAAACTATGGCTACACCTTC	CAWSGKGLGNYGYTF
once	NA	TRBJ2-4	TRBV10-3	TGTGCCATCAGTGAGCATCAGGGCAGAAACATTCAGTACTTC	CAISEHQGRNIQYF
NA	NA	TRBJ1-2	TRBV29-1	TGCAGCGTTGTGCTCGGGAACTATGGCTACACCTTC	CSVVLGNYGYTF
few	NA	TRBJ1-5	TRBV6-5	TGTGCCAGCAGTTTGCATAGCAATCAGCCCCAGCATTTT	CASSLHSNQPQHF
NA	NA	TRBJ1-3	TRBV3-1	TGTGCCAGCAGCGAGATCGGGGTTCTCCTCTCTGGAAACACCATATATTTT	CASSEIGVLLSGNTIYF
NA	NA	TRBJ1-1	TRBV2	TGTGCCAGCCGATTCTTGAACACTGAAGCTTTCTTT	CASRFLNTEAFF
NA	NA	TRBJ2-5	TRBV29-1	TGCAGCGAGTACAGACGGCACCAAGAGACCCAGTACTTC	CSEYRRHQETQYF
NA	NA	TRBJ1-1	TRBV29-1	TGCAGCGTTGTATGGGCCTTGGAAGCTTTCTTT	CSVVWALEAFF
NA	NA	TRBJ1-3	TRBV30	TGTGCCTGGAGTGTGGTATTTGGAAACACCATATATTTT	CAWSVVFGNTIYF
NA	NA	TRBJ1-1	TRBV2	TGTGCCAGCGCAGGGGACCTGAACACTGAAGCTTTCTTT	CASAGDLNTEAFF
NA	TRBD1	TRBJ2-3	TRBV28	TGTGCCAGCAGTCAGTCGGACAGGCCGGGAAGGGGGCAGTATTTT	CASSQSDRPGRGQYF
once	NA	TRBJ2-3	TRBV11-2	TGTGCCAGCAGCATGTGGGAGGATACGCAGTATTTT	CASSMWEDTQYF
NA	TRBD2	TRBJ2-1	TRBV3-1	TGTGCCAGCAGCCAAGATGAGACTAGCGGGATTTACAATGAGCAGTTCTTC	CASSQDETSGIYNEQFF
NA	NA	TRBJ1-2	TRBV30	TGTGCCTGGAGGACAAACTATGGCTACACCTTC	CAWRTNYGYTF
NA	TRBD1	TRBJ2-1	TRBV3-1	TGTGCCAGCAGCCAGGGACAGGGGCGATACAATGAGCAGTTCTTC	CASSQGQGRYNEQFF
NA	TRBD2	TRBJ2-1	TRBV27	TGTGCCAGCAGTTTTCCGGGAGGGTTGGATGAGCAGTTCTTC	CASSFPGGLDEQFF
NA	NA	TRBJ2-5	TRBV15	TGTGCCACCAGCAGAGAGGGCCGAATAGGGGAGACCCAGTACTTC	CATSREGRIGETQYF
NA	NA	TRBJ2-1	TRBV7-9	TGTGCCAGCAGCTTAGATGCGGAGTTCTTC	CASSLDAEFF
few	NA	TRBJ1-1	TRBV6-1	TGTGCCAGCAGTCGGACGGAAAACACTGAAGCTTTCTTT	CASSRTENTEAFF
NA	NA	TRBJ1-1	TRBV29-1	TGCAGCGTTGTCCTCCTTGGGCAGAACACTGAAGCTTTCTTT	CSVVLLGQNTEAFF
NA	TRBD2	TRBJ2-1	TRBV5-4	TGTGCCAGCAGCTCAAAATATGGACTAGCGGCCCCAGGGGAGCAGTTCTTC	CASSSKYGLAAPGEQFF
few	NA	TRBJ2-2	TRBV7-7	TGTGCCAGCAGCTTAGAGGGCACCGGGGAGCTGTTTTTT	CASSLEGTGELFF
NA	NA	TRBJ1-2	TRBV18	TGTGCCAGCTCCAAAGGAGGACCTGCGGACTATGGCTACACCTTC	CASSKGGPADYGYTF